The following is a TCR beta chain sequence with its context. The data stem from a study of blood T cell repertoires in COVID-19. Overall study: Researchers got acute and convalescent COVID-19 samples from the United States, Italy and Spain. Sources were T cells, B-cell-depleted T cells, or PBMCs; the material itself was cDNA or gDNA.

The CDR3 length is 15 residues. Germline CDR1 MNHEY, CDR2 SVGAGI. V shed 1 base, J shed 6 bases, and the junction held 3 bases outside the gene matches. Profiling relied on immunoSEQ multiplex PCR, and the TCRdb table lists in-frame clones only, not all of them. This table holds under 20,000 clones, roughly nine tenths found once. This clonotype was sampled from a man aged 55 to 70 with active COVID-19. Sequences were obtained from peripheral blood. The chain combines TRBV6-5 with TRBJ2-1, with 10 bases that match TRBD2. CDR3 residues: CASSYWSSGSNEQFF. The CDR3 nucleotides read TGTGCCAGCAGTTACTGGTCTAGCGGGAGCAATGAGCAGTTCTTC.